This T cell receptor (beta chain) was sequenced in a study of blood T cell repertoires in COVID-19. On the study more broadly: The United States, Italy and Spain were the sources of the acute and convalescent COVID-19 samples. PBMCs, B-cell-depleted T cells, or T cells provided the cDNA or gDNA that made up the material.

Enrollment of patients from Seattle took place during active infection, with longitudinal follow-up. This CDR3 spans 9 amino acids. CDR1 and CDR2 (germline): LNHDA, SQIVND (reference sequence). V lost 5 bases, J lost 13 bases, and 3 bases lay in between. In the authors' methods: It was from reference gene primer amplification that nucleated cell counts were estimated. Assay: immunoSEQ multiplex PCR; the TCRdb copy retains only in-frame clones and omits some. V and J calls plus clone size are reproduced from that table; the DNA served to infer D and trimming. The table lists approximately 300,000 clones, under 85% of them singletons.

The sequencing input was peripheral blood. This chain joins TRBV19 and TRBJ1-6, with D uncertain. The receptor comes from a human donor with COVID-19, enrolled during active disease. The donor label of this sample is uncertain. For the CDR3, the DNA is TGTGCCAGTAGTCCTCCCCTCCACTTT. It specifies CASSPPLHF. Variable domain in full (rest from reference TRBV19 and TRBJ1-6): DGGITQSPKYLFRKEGQNVTLSCEQNLNHDAMYWYRQDPGQGLRLIYYSQIVNDFQKGDIAEGYSVSREKKESFPLTVTSAQKNPTAFYLCASSPPLHFGNGTRLTVT.